These 23 T cell receptor beta chains were sequenced from one sample in a study of blood T cell repertoires in COVID-19. This table comes from immunoSEQ multiplex PCR, and its TCRdb copy is limited to in-frame clones, with some not included. The table has tens of thousands of clones, around four fifths seen once; the top ten hold under 35%. The sequencing input was peripheral blood. The receptors derive from a human donor in a cohort sampled during active COVID-19.

In regard to this clone: A far larger clone is one nucleotide away, so this likely arose from a read error. For the CDR3, the DNA is TGTGCCAGCAGCCACTCCTACGAGCAGTACTTC. Residues: CASSHSYEQYF. The chain is built from TRBV28 and TRBJ2-7, with no clear D. Trimming left V 6 bases short and J 0 bases short, with 3 bases between. This CDR3 comprises 11 residues. Per the germline V gene, CDR1 is MDHEN and CDR2 is SYDVKM.

This clone occurred once. V gene TRBV5-1 combines with J gene TRBJ2-3; 14 nucleotides align to TRBD2. The CDR3 is made up of 17 amino acids. V was clipped by 3 bases and J by 4 bases; unmatched bases: 7. Germline V gene sequence: CDR1 SGHRS, CDR2 YFSETQ. The CDR3 sequence is CASSWGLAGVGADTQYF. The CDR3 nucleotides are TGCGCCAGCAGCTGGGGACTAGCGGGAGTTGGGGCAGATACGCAGTATTTT.

This chain joins TRBV29-1 and TRBJ1-1, with TRBD1 matching over 11 bases. The germline gives CDR1 SQVTM, CDR2 ANQGSEA. This CDR3 has 13 amino acids. V shed 4 bases and J 4 bases; nucleotides not matched to a gene: 2. Here the CDR3 DNA reads TGCAGCGTTGTGGACAGGGGGCCCACTGAAGCTTTCTTT. This codes for CSVVDRGPTEAFF. Full variable domain (outside the CDR3, taken from reference TRBV29-1 and TRBJ1-1): SAVISQKPSRDICQRGTSLTIQCQVDSQVTMMFWYRQQPGQSLTLIATANQGSEATYESGFVIDKFPISRPNLTFSTLTVSNMSPEDSSIYLCSVVDRGPTEAFFGQGTRLTVV.

This rearrangement joins TRBV7-2 to TRBJ2-5; D perhaps matches TRBD1 (6 bases). V lost 2 bases and J lost 4, with 8 bases in between. CDR3 size: 13 residues. Per the germline V gene, CDR1 is SGHTA and CDR2 is FQGNSA. The CDR3 DNA reads TGTGCCAGCAGCTTAAAAGGGGGAGAGACCCAGTACTTC. Translating it yields CASSLKGGETQYF.

V is TRBV5-6 and J is TRBJ2-7; tentative D call: TRBD1 (5 bases). Trimming removed 0 bases at V and 8 bases at J, with 9 bases between. CDR1 and CDR2 (germline): SGHDT, YYEEEE. There are 12 residues in the CDR3. CDR3 in amino acids: CASSLGQGKQYF. The CDR3 DNA follows: TGTGCCAGCAGCTTGGGGCAGGGAAAGCAGTACTTC.

The CDR3 region is CASSQDTQGATGYTF. The CDR3 DNA reads as TGTGCCAGCAGCCAAGATACACAGGGGGCTACTGGCTACACCTTC. V is TRBV14 and J is TRBJ1-2, with 9 bases that match TRBD1. Trimming removed 0 bases from V and 7 bases from J; junction bases left unmatched: 6. The CDR3 length is 15 residues. CDR1 SGHDN and CDR2 FVKESK come from the germline V gene.

The chain carries TRBV5-1 and TRBJ2-5; D might be TRBD2 (6 bases). Germline V CDR1 and CDR2: SGHRS, YFSETQ. The CDR3 is made up of 15 amino acids. V dropped 4 bases and J dropped 1 base, with 14 bases sitting between them. CDR3 amino acids: CASSALGLSQETQYF. CDR3 in DNA: TGCGCCAGCAGCGCCCTGGGACTCTCCCAAGAGACCCAGTACTTC.

The chain has TRBV4-2 and TRBJ2-7, with D perhaps matching TRBD2 (6 bases). The V end lost 1 base, the J end lost 4 bases, and 11 bases lay between the germline ends. This CDR3 comprises 14 residues. Germline V lookup: CDR1 LGHNA, CDR2 YNFKEQ. In DNA, the CDR3 is TGTGCCAGCAGCCAAGGGTTAGCGGATTACGAGCAGTACTTC. Translated: CASSQGLADYEQYF.

This clone was seen a single time. The V and J genes are TRBV28 and TRBJ2-6; 10 bases are a match to TRBD1. From germline, CDR1 is MDHEN and CDR2 SYDVKM. CDR3 length equals 18 residues. V lost 1 base to trimming and J lost 4 bases; unmatched junction nucleotides: 7. The CDR3: CASSLSGQGFSGANVLTF. The CDR3, as DNA: TGTGCCAGCAGTTTATCGGGACAGGGGTTTTCCGGGGCCAACGTCCTGACTTTC.

This chain uses TRBV4-1 with TRBJ2-3, with D tentatively TRBD2 (6 bases). Per the germline V gene, CDR1 is MGHRA and CDR2 is YSYEKL. V lost 0 bases and J 5 bases, leaving 9 bases between the germline ends. The CDR3 covers 14 residues. The CDR3, as DNA: TGCGCCAGCAGCCAAGATGGGAGGATAGATACGCAGTATTTT. Translation gives CASSQDGRIDTQYF.

This chain joins TRBV18 and TRBJ2-2, with 7 bases lining up with TRBD1. The germline V gene has CDR1 KGHSH and CDR2 LQKENI. CDR3 length: 17 amino acids. J was trimmed by 7 bases and V by 1 base; bases with no gene match: 12. The CDR3 nucleotides are TGTGCCAGCTCACCACTCCGTACAGGGGAAGGTATCGGGGAGCTGTTTTTT. Protein sequence: CASSPLRTGEGIGELFF.

V usage is TRBV5-3 and J usage is TRBJ1-2; perhaps TRBD1 as D (5 bases). TRBV5-3 has ORF status, its function being uncertain. The CDR3 is 15 amino acids. The ends were cut back, 4 bases at V and 4 bases at J, with 17 bases in the middle. In DNA form, the CDR3 reads TGTGCCAGAAGCCCCACCGAAGGGGATTGCTATGGCTACACCTTC. This codes for CARSPTEGDCYGYTF.

This chain joins TRBV5-5 and TRBJ2-3, with a weak D call TRBD2 (6 bases). Germline V CDR1 and CDR2: SGHKS, YYEKEE (reference sequence). The ends were cut back, 5 bases at V and 3 bases at J, with 13 bases in the middle. The CDR3 contains 14 residues. The CDR3 DNA reads TGTGCCAGCAGGTCGGGGGTGTCGACAGATACGCAGTATTTT. Protein: CASRSGVSTDTQYF.

The V gene is TRBV15, the J gene TRBJ2-7, with TRBD2 matching 11 bases. CDR3 length: 18 amino acids. CDR1 is LNHNV and CDR2 is YYDKDF in the germline V gene (reference sequence). With V trimmed by 3 bases and J by 3 bases, 13 bases remained unmatched. The CDR3 protein is CATSSLSEPGLADYEQYF. CDR3 sequence (DNA): TGTGCCACCAGCAGCCTTTCCGAACCGGGACTAGCGGACTACGAGCAGTACTTC.

The chain uses TRBV5-4 and TRBJ1-2; D call uncertain. This CDR3 has 14 amino acids. V gave up 3 bases and J gave up 5 bases, with 14 bases separating them. Germline assignment: CDR1 SGHNT and CDR2 YYREEE (reference sequence). The CDR3, as DNA: TGTGCCAGCAGCTCCGGACTAGTGGGGTATGGCTACACCTTC. As protein: CASSSGLVGYGYTF.

In its sample, this clone was seen once. The genes are TRBV5-1 and TRBJ1-2; 9 bases line up with TRBD1. Germline V gene data show CDR1 as SGHRS and CDR2 as YFSETQ. The CDR3 covers 16 residues. Losses at the gene ends were 2 bases for V and 2 bases for J; bases not matched to a gene: 7. In nucleotides, the CDR3 is TGCGCCAGCAGCTTTGACAGGGGGAATTGGAACTATGGCTACACCTTC. This encodes CASSFDRGNWNYGYTF.

This clone appeared a single time. In DNA, the CDR3 is TGTGCCACCAAGGGGTCTATTAATGAAAAACTGTTTTTT. Translation gives CATKGSINEKLFF. The chain employs TRBV18 and TRBJ1-4; TRBD1 is a possible D gene (5 bases). Trimming removed 10 bases from V and 4 bases from J, with 13 bases in between. Germline V lookup: CDR1 KGHSH, CDR2 LQKENI. This CDR3 contains 13 residues.

V and J are TRBV12-2 and TRBJ2-1; the table's D gene call, TRBD2, was not cross checked with the DNA. TRBV12-2 is listed as a pseudogene. This CDR3 comprises 14 residues. The CDR3 DNA sequence: TGTGCAAGTCGCCCAAGCGGGAGCGGGAATGAGCAGTTCTTC. Amino acid sequence: CASRPSGSGNEQFF.

V usage is TRBV27 and J usage is TRBJ1-5, with TRBD1 identical over 7 bases. With V trimmed by 8 bases and J by 6 bases, 7 bases remained unmatched. CDR3 size: 13 residues. Germline V gene sequence: CDR1 MNHEY, CDR2 SMNVEV (reference sequence). This CDR3 reads CASARGALQPQHF. The CDR3 region has the DNA TGTGCCAGCGCCAGGGGGGCCCTTCAGCCCCAGCATTTT.

The sample holds one count of this clone. The chain is built from TRBV7-4 and TRBJ2-7; the D gene is possibly TRBD2 (5 bases). Germline values: CDR1 SGHVT, CDR2 SQSDAQ. The V end lost 3 bases, the J end lost 3 bases, and 21 bases lay between the germline ends. This CDR3 region has 17 residues. The DNA of the CDR3 is TGTGCCAGCAGCTTTCGGCGGCCTTACGTCGGGGTCTACGAGCAGTACTTC. Its protein product is CASSFRRPYVGVYEQYF.

CDR3 in DNA: TGCGCCAGCAGCCTCGGGAGGTCAAGGGAGCTTGGCGGGGAGCTGTTTTTT. This gives the protein CASSLGRSRELGGELFF. V is TRBV4-3 and J is TRBJ2-2; 7 bases fit TRBD2. The CDR3 contains 17 residues. The germline V gene encodes CDR1 LGHNA and CDR2 YSLEER. With 4 bases clipped from V and 7 bases from J, the junction kept 15 bases outside the gene matches.

This clone occurred a few times. V gene TRBV6-5 combines with J gene TRBJ1-6; D not certain. This CDR3 contains 15 residues. The V gene lost 2 bases and the J gene lost 7 bases, with 12 bases spanning the gap. Germline V gene sequence: CDR1 MNHEY, CDR2 SVGAGI. The CDR3: CASSYKTFLNSPLHF. In DNA, the CDR3 is TGTGCCAGCAGTTACAAGACATTTCTCAATTCACCCCTCCACTTT.

The gene calls are TRBV7-9 and TRBJ1-3, with TRBD1 identical over 7 bases. The ends lost 5 bases at V and 0 bases at J; junction bases unmatched: 7. The germline V gene has CDR1 SEHNR and CDR2 FQNEAQ (reference sequence). The CDR3 consists of 16 residues. Written as DNA, the CDR3 is TGTGCCAGCAGCCCGACAGGGATCAGCTCTGGAAACACCATATATTTT. It specifies CASSPTGISSGNTIYF.